Listed here are 16 T cell receptor beta chains from one sample, sequenced in a study of a mutant IDH1 vaccine in newly diagnosed glioma. Time point: week 35, safety follow-up. Each dose of the vaccine consisted of 300 ug of mutant IDH1 20-mer peptide, with topical imiquimod. Their target antigens are unknown. Some clones are missing from TCRdb's copy, which holds only in-frame ones; the method was immunoSEQ multiplex PCR. This sample has tens of thousands of clones, with roughly 92% found just once. This material consisted of PBMCs, taken from a glioma patient whose treatment included an IDH1 peptide vaccine. The receptors derive from a man aged 50 or older with glioma.

The chain recombines TRBV6-5 with TRBJ2-2; a possible D gene is TRBD2 (6 bases). Germline CDR1 and CDR2: MNHEY and SVGAGI. This CDR3 is 14 amino acids long. With 6 bases removed from V and 4 bases from J, the gap between germline ends came to 12 bases. CDR3 nucleotide sequence: TGTGCCAGCAGGCCGGACGGGAGCACCGGGGAGCTGTTTTTT. This codes for CASRPDGSTGELFF.

V and J are TRBV10-3 and TRBJ2-7; TRBD2 aligns across 13 bases. Per the germline V gene, CDR1 is ENHRY and CDR2 is SYGVKD. The J segment lost 3 bases and the V segment lost 4 bases, leaving 3 bases of the junction unmatched. This CDR3 contains 15 residues. CDR3 in amino acids: CAISGWTSGSYEQYF. The CDR3 nucleotides read TGTGCCATCAGTGGATGGACTAGCGGGAGCTACGAGCAGTACTTC.

V and J are TRBV12-5 and TRBJ1-1; D remains unclear. This CDR3 region has 11 residues. Trimming took 6 bases from V and 3 from J, leaving 5 bases between them. Germline-derived CDR1 and CDR2 are LGHNT and FRNRAP. The CDR3 region is CASGDDTEAFF. DNA for the CDR3: TGTGCTAGTGGGGACGACACTGAAGCTTTCTTT.

The count of this clone is one. The chain combines TRBV5-1 with TRBJ1-2, with no clear D. CDR1 SGHRS and CDR2 YFSETQ come from the germline V gene. Trimming took off 0 bases at V and 4 bases at J, with 4 bases between the two ends. CDR3 length: 12 residues. The CDR3 region has the DNA TGCGCCAGCAGCTTGGGGGTCTATGGCTACACCTTC. Translated, it gives CASSLGVYGYTF.

This chain joins TRBV5-1 and TRBJ1-1; TRBD1 matches at 8 bases. J lost 3 bases, V lost 2 bases, and 6 bases had no gene match. Germline V gene data show CDR1 as SGHRS and CDR2 as YFSETQ. CDR3 length: 15 residues. In DNA form, the CDR3 reads TGCGCCAGCAGCTTACAGACAGGGGCTGACACTGAAGCTTTCTTT. Translated: CASSLQTGADTEAFF.

CDR3: CASSLVLGGFRTDTQYF. The CDR3 bases are TGTGCCAGCAGCTTGGTCCTGGGGGGCTTTCGCACAGATACGCAGTATTTT. The chain uses TRBV7-2 and TRBJ2-3; either TRBD1 or TRBD2 may fit D (6 bases each). In germline, CDR1 is SGHTA, CDR2 FQGNSA. This CDR3 is 17 amino acids long. With 3 bases removed from V and 1 base from J, the gap between germline ends came to 17 bases.

The J gene is TRBJ1-5, the V gene TRBV28, with 7 nucleotides matching TRBD1. Germline trimming cut 2 bases from V and 2 bases from J; bases unmatched to any gene: 3. This CDR3 spans 15 amino acids. Per the germline V gene, CDR1 is MDHEN and CDR2 is SYDVKM. CDR3 bases: TGTGCCAGCAGTTTACCCACAGGGGGCAATCAGCCCCAGCATTTT. It yields the protein CASSLPTGGNQPQHF.

The CDR3 DNA follows: TGTGCCAGCAGCCAGGGACTAGCGACAGATACGCAGTATTTT. Its protein is CASSQGLATDTQYF. V gene TRBV7-9 combines with J gene TRBJ2-3; the match to TRBD2 covers 10 bases. V lost 5 bases to trimming and J lost 3 bases; unmatched junction nucleotides: 2. The CDR3 is 14 residues long. Germline values: CDR1 SEHNR, CDR2 FQNEAQ (reference sequence).

The rearrangement joins TRBV29-1 to TRBJ2-5; possible D gene TRBD2, 5 bases. The end of the DNA fits TRBJ2-7 better, so the J call may be wrong. The CDR3 consists of 13 residues. Germline-derived CDR1 and CDR2 are SQVTM and ANQGSEA. Here the CDR3 DNA reads TGCAGCGTGAGGGTAGGAGACTCCTACGAGCAGTACTTC. Its translation is CSVRVGDSYEQYF.

This clone came up once. The genes are TRBV5-4 and TRBJ2-3; weak D call: TRBD2 (5 bases). The ends were cut back, 2 bases at V and 1 base at J, with 11 bases in the middle. CDR1 SGHNT and CDR2 YYREEE come from the germline V gene (reference sequence). CDR3 length: 15 amino acids. The CDR3 region is CASSFFSRGTDTQYF. For the CDR3, the DNA is TGTGCCAGCAGCTTTTTCTCGCGGGGCACAGATACGCAGTATTTT.

The chain is built from TRBV30 and TRBJ2-4; no clear D gene. In germline, CDR1 is GTSNPN, CDR2 SVGIG (reference sequence). The CDR3 sequence is 14 residues long. Trimming shortened V by 1 base and J by 0 bases, and 7 bases separated the two germline ends. CDR3 loop: CAWSDGLAKNIQYF. CDR3 DNA: TGTGCCTGGAGTGATGGGTTAGCCAAAAACATTCAGTACTTC.

The chain uses TRBV6-6 and TRBJ1-1; D is unresolved. Per germline, CDR1 MNHNY and CDR2 SVGAGI (reference sequence). The ends were cut back, 5 bases at V and 1 base at J, with 8 bases in the middle. The CDR3 extends over 13 amino acids. CDR3 bases: TGTGCCAGCAGTCCTCGACAGAACACTGAAGCTTTCTTT. Translating it yields CASSPRQNTEAFF.

The chain recombines TRBV7-3 with TRBJ1-1; 7 positions agree with TRBD1. CDR3 length: 12 residues. The ends lost 8 bases at V and 3 bases at J; junction bases unmatched: 3. The germline gives CDR1 SGHTA, CDR2 FQGTGA. The CDR3 region is CASWTGYTEAFF. CDR3 DNA sequence: TGTGCCAGCTGGACAGGATACACTGAAGCTTTCTTT.

This chain joins TRBV4-3 and TRBJ1-5; no clear D. The CDR3 covers 15 residues. The V and J ends lost 1 base and 2 bases respectively, with 9 bases between them. Germline V gives CDR1 LGHNA, CDR2 YSLEER. CDR3 nucleotides: TGCGCCAGCAGCCAAGCGTATTTGGGCAATCAGCCCCAGCATTTT. Amino acids: CASSQAYLGNQPQHF.

This chain joins TRBV9 and TRBJ1-1; maybe TRBD1 (5 bases). This CDR3 spans 14 amino acids. CDR1 SGDLS and CDR2 YYNGEE come from the germline V gene. V was shortened by 0 bases and J by 5 bases, with 11 bases between the two germline ends. This CDR3 reads CASSVVAGRTEAFF. The CDR3 DNA reads as TGTGCCAGCAGCGTAGTCGCAGGGAGGACTGAAGCTTTCTTT.

The chain employs TRBV4-3 and TRBJ1-5, with D tentatively TRBD1 (5 bases). V lost 3 bases and J 5 bases, leaving 14 bases between the germline ends. The germline CDR1 and CDR2 sequences are LGHNA and YSLEER. This CDR3 contains 15 residues. As DNA, the CDR3 is TGCGCCAGCAGCCAGAGCATGCGGGGGGATCAGCCCCAGCATTTT. The encoded protein is CASSQSMRGDQPQHF.